A single sample is the source of the 13 T cell receptor beta chains below, sequenced in a study of beta chain features in type 1 diabetes. Since all of the isolated RNA was reverse transcribed, expressed TCRB transcripts were what got sequenced. Clones were sequenced by immunoSEQ multiplex PCR, and TCRdb holds only the in-frame ones, with some missing. Counted here are some 270,000 clones, 14% occurring once; the ten biggest clones make up around 0.03%. Sequencing input: naive CD4+ T cells from blood. These TCRs come from a woman aged 40 to 55 in good health.

V and J are TRBV5-1 and TRBJ2-7; D is perhaps TRBD2 (6 bases). The CDR3 runs 18 residues. With 0 bases removed from V and 0 bases from J, the gap between germline ends came to 19 bases. Looked up from germline, CDR1 is SGHRS and CDR2 is YFSETQ. CDR3 DNA sequence: TGCGCCAGCAGCTTGGGGGGTTCGCGGGGCCCGAGCTCCTACGAGCAGTACTTC. Its translation is CASSLGGSRGPSSYEQYF.

This rearrangement joins TRBV7-8 to TRBJ1-1; TRBD1 agrees at 7 bases. Germline values: CDR1 SGHVS, CDR2 FQNEAQ. Trimming at V came to 5 bases and at J to 2 bases, leaving 8 bases not matched to a gene. The CDR3 is 15 residues long. CDR3 bases: TGTGCCAGCAGCCCGAGGACAGGATTAAACACTGAAGCTTTCTTT. It specifies CASSPRTGLNTEAFF.

In this sample, this clone turned up a few times. One end of the junction fails to match germline, which may point to a read error. The chain links TRBV19 to TRBJ2-7, with D perhaps TRBD1 (6 bases). CDR1 is LNHDA, CDR2 SQIVND, per germline (reference sequence). This CDR3 contains 14 residues. The CDR3 sequence: CATSRAGEFYEQYF. The CDR3 DNA reads TGTGCCACTAGTCGGGCAGGGGAATTCTACGAGCAGTACTTC.

The rearrangement joins TRBV18 to TRBJ2-6; 7 bases fit TRBD1. Germline V gene sequence: CDR1 KGHSH, CDR2 LQKENI. V was pared by 5 bases and J by 0 bases, with 4 bases of the junction left unmatched. The CDR3 spans 16 residues. The CDR3 region is CASSMTGFSGANVLTF. The CDR3, as DNA: TGTGCCAGCTCAATGACAGGGTTCTCTGGGGCCAACGTCCTGACTTTC.

This clone was seen a few times. This rearrangement joins TRBV4-1 to TRBJ1-5; tentatively, D is TRBD1 (5 bases). There are 18 residues in the CDR3. V was shortened by 0 bases and J by 1 base, with 16 bases between the two germline ends. The germline CDR1 and CDR2 sequences are MGHRA and YSYEKL. The CDR3 loop reads CASSQDLGRAGSNQPQHF. As DNA, the CDR3 is TGCGCCAGCAGCCAAGACCTCGGCAGGGCTGGGAGCAATCAGCCCCAGCATTTT.

This clone was observed a few times. This chain links TRBV6-5 with TRBJ2-7, with 8 bases aligning to TRBD2. The CDR3 spans 14 residues. The germline CDR1 and CDR2 sequences are MNHEY and SVGAGI. J was trimmed by 0 bases and V by 6 bases; bases with no gene match: 4. DNA of the CDR3: TGTGCCAGCAGCCGCGGGGGGAGCTCCTACGAGCAGTACTTC. Translation gives CASSRGGSSYEQYF.

The chain combines TRBV7-9 with TRBJ2-3, with D unresolved. The germline V gene has CDR1 SEHNR and CDR2 FQNEAQ (reference sequence). This CDR3 region has 19 residues. The V end was cut by 2 bases, the J end by 0 bases, with 21 bases between. CDR3 in amino acids: CASSLSRQGRVSSTDTQYF. The CDR3 DNA is TGTGCCAGCAGCTTAAGCCGCCAAGGTCGGGTCAGTAGCACAGATACGCAGTATTTT.

The V call is TRBV28, the J call TRBJ1-2; weak D call: TRBD1 (6 bases). This CDR3 is built from 12 residues. The germline CDR1 and CDR2 sequences are MDHEN and SYDVKM. The V end lost 8 bases, the J end lost 3 bases, and 10 bases lay between the germline ends. The CDR3 sequence: CASAPGDYGYTF. The CDR3 DNA is TGTGCCAGCGCCCCAGGGGACTATGGCTACACCTTC.

The CDR3, as DNA: TGTGCCAGCAGCACAGGGGGCTCGGTGAACACTGAAGCTTTCTTT. Amino acids: CASSTGGSVNTEAFF. The chain has TRBV7-2 and TRBJ1-1; 9 bases agree with TRBD1. CDR1 is SGHTA, CDR2 FQGNSA, per germline. Trimming removed 5 bases from V and 0 bases from J; junction bases left unmatched: 4. This CDR3 is built from 15 residues.

The rearrangement links TRBV4-3 to TRBJ2-7; 7 positions match TRBD1. Unmatched junction bases numbered 17, after V lost 3 bases and J lost 6 bases. CDR1 and CDR2 from the germline V gene are LGHNA and YSLEER. The CDR3 totals 17 residues. The CDR3 loop reads CASSQPWDRKNWCEQYF. In DNA form, the CDR3 reads TGCGCCAGCAGCCAGCCCTGGGACAGAAAGAACTGGTGCGAGCAGTACTTC.

V is TRBV5-4 and J is TRBJ2-7, with a weak D call TRBD1 (6 bases). The germline CDR1 and CDR2 sequences are SGHNT and YYREEE (reference sequence). V lost 3 bases, J lost 7 bases, and 14 bases lay in between. The CDR3 contains 13 residues. This chain's CDR3 is CASSSDRTREQYF. The CDR3, as DNA: TGTGCCAGCAGCTCCGACAGGACAAGAGAGCAGTACTTC.

This clone has more than one count but fewer than ten. The chain has TRBV7-7 and TRBJ2-4; TRBD1 is a possible D gene (6 bases). The CDR3 totals 11 residues. Trimming removed 10 bases at V and 16 bases at J, with 20 bases between. Looked up from germline, CDR1 is SSHAT and CDR2 is FNYEAQ (reference sequence). The CDR3 sequence is CAIKMGQAFYF. The CDR3, as DNA: TGTGCCATCAAAATGGGACAAGCGTTCTACTTC.

This clone was counted only a few times. This chain uses TRBV19 with TRBJ2-3; TRBD2 is a possible D gene (5 bases). The V gene lost 3 bases and the J gene lost 0 bases, with 13 bases spanning the gap. The V gene's germline CDR1 is LNHDA and CDR2 SQIVND (reference sequence). This CDR3 is built from 16 residues. This CDR3 is CASSIDEGSSTDTQYF. The CDR3 nucleotides are TGTGCCAGTAGTATTGACGAGGGCTCTAGCACAGATACGCAGTATTTT.